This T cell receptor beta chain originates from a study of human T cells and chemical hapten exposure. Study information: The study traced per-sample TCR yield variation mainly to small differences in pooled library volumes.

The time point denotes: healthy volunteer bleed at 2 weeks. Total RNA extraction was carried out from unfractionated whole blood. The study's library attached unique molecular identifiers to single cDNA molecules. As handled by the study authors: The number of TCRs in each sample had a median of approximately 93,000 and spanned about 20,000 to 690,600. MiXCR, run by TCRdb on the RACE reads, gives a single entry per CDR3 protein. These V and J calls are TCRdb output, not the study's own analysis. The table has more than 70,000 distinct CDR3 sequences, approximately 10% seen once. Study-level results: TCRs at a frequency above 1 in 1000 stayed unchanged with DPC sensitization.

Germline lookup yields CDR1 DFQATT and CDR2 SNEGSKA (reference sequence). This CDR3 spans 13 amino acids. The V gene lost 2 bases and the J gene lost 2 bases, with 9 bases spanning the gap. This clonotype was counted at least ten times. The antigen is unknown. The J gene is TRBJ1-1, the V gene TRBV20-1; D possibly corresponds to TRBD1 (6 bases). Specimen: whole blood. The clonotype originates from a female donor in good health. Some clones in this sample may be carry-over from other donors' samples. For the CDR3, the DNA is TGCAGTGCTAGAACGACAGGTAACACTGAAGCTTTCTTT. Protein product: CSARTTGNTEAFF.